This entry describes one T cell receptor beta chain. Antigen unknown. CD8 cells regarded as naive lacked CD45RO, were positively chosen for CCR7, and omitted terminally differentiated effector memory CD45RA+ cells. This record belongs to a study of shared clonotypes between healthy human individuals. Assay execution took place at the deep level. Here immunoSEQ multiplex PCR was the method, and the copy in TCRdb shows in-frame clones only, minus some. The sample has hundreds of thousands of clones; nearly 95% are singletons. Whole-study results and caveats: Clonotypes shared by all four donors outscored non-shared clonotypes in generation probability.

The sample was naive CD8+ T cells sorted from blood. This receptor was identified in a young man in good health.

The CDR3 spells CASSSQGSGELFF. In nucleotides, the CDR3 is TGTGCCAGCAGCTCACAGGGATCTGGGGAGCTGTTTTTT. The chain recombines TRBV5-6 with TRBJ2-2, with D possibly being TRBD1 (6 bases). There are 13 residues in the CDR3. Germline V gene lookup returns CDR1 SGHDT and CDR2 YYEEEE. V lost 3 bases to trimming and J lost 8 bases, with 11 bases between them.